This T cell receptor (beta chain) is from a study of response to subunit inactivated influenza vaccine. TCRdb re-analysed the RT-PCR reads in MiXCR, keeping a single row per CDR3 protein. The table has more than 400,000 distinct CDR3 sequences, 10% to 11% seen once. This clonotype was picked up a small number of times. Material: PBMCs from blood, obtained roughly 48 days after vaccination. The sequence came from a man in his forties or fifties who received an inactivated influenza vaccine.

CDR3 coding DNA: TGTGCCAGCAGCGTAGGGGGACAGGGTGGAGAGACCCAGTACTTC. This codes for CASSVGGQGGETQYF. This chain uses TRBV9 with TRBJ2-5, with 9 bases lining up with TRBD1. This CDR3 has 15 amino acids. Losses at the gene ends were 0 bases for V and 4 bases for J; bases not matched to a gene: 4. Germline CDR1 is SGDLS and CDR2 is YYNGEE. Filled out from reference TRBV9 and TRBJ2-5, the complete variable domain reads DSGVTQTPKHLITATGQRVTLRCSPRSGDLSVYWYQQSLDQGLQFLIQYYNGEERAKGNILERFSAQQFPDLHSELNLSSLELGDSALYFCASSVGGQGGETQYFGPGTRLLVL.